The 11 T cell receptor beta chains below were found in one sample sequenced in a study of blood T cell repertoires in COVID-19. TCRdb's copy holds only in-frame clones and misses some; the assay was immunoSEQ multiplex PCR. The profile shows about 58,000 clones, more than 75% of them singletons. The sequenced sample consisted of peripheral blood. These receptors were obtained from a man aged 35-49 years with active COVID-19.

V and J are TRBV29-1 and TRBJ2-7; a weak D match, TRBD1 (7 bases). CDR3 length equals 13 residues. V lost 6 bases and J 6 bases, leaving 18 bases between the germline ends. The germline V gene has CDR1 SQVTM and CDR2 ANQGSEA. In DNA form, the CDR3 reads TGCAGCGTAGACGCGGGACAGTATCTCGAGCAGTACTTC. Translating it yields CSVDAGQYLEQYF.

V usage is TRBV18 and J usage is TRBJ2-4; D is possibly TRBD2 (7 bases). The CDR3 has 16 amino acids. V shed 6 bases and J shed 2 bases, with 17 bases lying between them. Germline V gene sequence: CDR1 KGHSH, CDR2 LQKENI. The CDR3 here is CASSPYREGTKNIQYF. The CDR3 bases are TGTGCCAGCTCCCCCTACAGGGAGGGGACCAAAAACATTCAGTACTTC. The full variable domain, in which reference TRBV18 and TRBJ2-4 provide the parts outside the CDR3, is NAGVMQNPRHLVRRRGQEARLRCSPMKGHSHVYWYRQLPEEGLKFMVYLQKENIIDESGMPKERFSAEFPKEGPSILRIQQVVRGDSAAYFCASSPYREGTKNIQYFGAGTRLSVL.

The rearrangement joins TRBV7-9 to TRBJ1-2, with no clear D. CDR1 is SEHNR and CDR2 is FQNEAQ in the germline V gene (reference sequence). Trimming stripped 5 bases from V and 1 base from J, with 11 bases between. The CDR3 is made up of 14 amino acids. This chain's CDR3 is CASSPPIVNYGYTF. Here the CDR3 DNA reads TGTGCCAGCAGCCCCCCGATAGTTAACTATGGCTACACCTTC.

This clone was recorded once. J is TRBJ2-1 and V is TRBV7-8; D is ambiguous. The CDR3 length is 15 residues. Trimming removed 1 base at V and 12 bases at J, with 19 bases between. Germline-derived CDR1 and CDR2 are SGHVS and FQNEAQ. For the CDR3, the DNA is TGTGCCAGCAGCTTAGAGGTCTTATCAGGTGGTGGGCAGTTCTTC. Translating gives CASSLEVLSGGGQFF.

The CDR3 loop is CASSFGQGQYEQYF. The CDR3 DNA reads as TGTGCCAGCAGTTTCGGACAGGGTCAGTACGAGCAGTACTTC. The chain uses TRBV27 and TRBJ2-7; TRBD1 aligns across 8 bases. V shed 3 bases, J shed 4 bases, and the junction held 5 bases outside the gene matches. Germline V gene lookup returns CDR1 MNHEY and CDR2 SMNVEV (reference sequence). This CDR3 region has 14 residues.

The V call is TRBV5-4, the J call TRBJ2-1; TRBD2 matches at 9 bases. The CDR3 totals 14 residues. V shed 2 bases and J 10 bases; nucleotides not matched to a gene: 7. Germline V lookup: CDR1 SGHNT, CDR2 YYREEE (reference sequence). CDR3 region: CASSFSGGSAEQFF. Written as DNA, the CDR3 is TGTGCCAGCAGCTTTAGCGGGGGCTCGGCGGAGCAGTTCTTC.

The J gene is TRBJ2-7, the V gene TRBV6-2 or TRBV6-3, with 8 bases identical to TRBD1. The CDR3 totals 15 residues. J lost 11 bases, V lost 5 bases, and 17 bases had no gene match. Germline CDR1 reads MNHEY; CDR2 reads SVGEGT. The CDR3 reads CASSPRDRPHLGEYF. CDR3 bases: TGTGCCAGCAGTCCCAGGGACAGGCCCCACCTCGGAGAGTACTTC.

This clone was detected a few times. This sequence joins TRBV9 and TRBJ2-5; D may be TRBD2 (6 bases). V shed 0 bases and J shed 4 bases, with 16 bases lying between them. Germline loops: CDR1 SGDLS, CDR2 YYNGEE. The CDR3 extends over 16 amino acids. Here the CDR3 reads CASSVGAGQYGETQYF. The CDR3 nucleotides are TGTGCCAGCAGCGTAGGGGCGGGGCAGTACGGAGAGACCCAGTACTTC.

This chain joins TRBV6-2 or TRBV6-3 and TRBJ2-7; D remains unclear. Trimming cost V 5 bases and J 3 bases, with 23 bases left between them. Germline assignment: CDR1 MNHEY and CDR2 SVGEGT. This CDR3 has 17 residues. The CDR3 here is CASSHPLELDEHYEQYF. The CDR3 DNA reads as TGTGCCAGCAGTCACCCCCTAGAACTCGATGAGCACTACGAGCAGTACTTC.

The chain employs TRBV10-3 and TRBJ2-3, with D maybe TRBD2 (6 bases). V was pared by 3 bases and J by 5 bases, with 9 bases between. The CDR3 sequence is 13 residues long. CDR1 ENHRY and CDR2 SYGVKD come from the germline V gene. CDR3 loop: CAISEREVDTQYF. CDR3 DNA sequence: TGTGCCATCAGTGAAAGGGAGGTAGATACGCAGTATTTT.

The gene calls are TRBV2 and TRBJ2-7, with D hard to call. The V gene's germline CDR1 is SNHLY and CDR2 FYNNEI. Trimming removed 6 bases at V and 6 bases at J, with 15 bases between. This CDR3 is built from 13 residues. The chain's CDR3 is CASRVDSFGEQYF. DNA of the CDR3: TGTGCCAGCAGGGTAGACTCATTTGGCGAGCAGTACTTC.